This TCR beta chain was obtained from a study of OX40 agonist ivuxolimab in advanced cancers. About the research overall: Mean age around 60 years, range roughly 20 to 85; 82.7% male.

Turning to this clone: Its antigen is still unknown.

This table comes from immunoSEQ multiplex PCR, and its TCRdb copy is limited to in-frame clones, with some not included. The table has approximately 80,000 clones, approximately 90% seen once. Study-wide results and limits: Several nonresponders also turned out to have low normalized T-cell clonal expansion. In CD8+ T cells, expanded clones were on average more numerous than in CD4+.

Germline V gene lookup returns CDR1 MDHEN and CDR2 SYDVKM. This CDR3 has 15 amino acids. J was trimmed by 3 bases and V by 2 bases; bases with no gene match: 3. The chain has TRBV28 and TRBJ2-1; 8 bases map to TRBD2. Specimen: CD4+ or CD8+ T cells sorted from blood, collected in a trial of the OX40 agonist ivuxolimab. This clonotype originated in an adult with an advanced solid tumor such as melanoma, head and neck, liver or kidney cancer. CDR3: CASSLSLAGYNEQFF. The CDR3, as DNA: TGTGCCAGCAGTTTAAGTCTAGCGGGCTACAATGAGCAGTTCTTC.